This entry lists 7 T cell receptor beta chains sequenced from one sample in a study of blood T cell repertoires in COVID-19. The data were produced by immunoSEQ multiplex PCR, yet TCRdb's version contains in-frame clones alone and is incomplete. The sample lists hundreds of thousands of clones, 88% occurring once. Sequencing used PBMCs or T cells enriched from blood (not recorded which). These receptors all come from a woman in her forties or fifties who had recovered from COVID-19.

This clone has a single count. The V call is TRBV5-1, the J call TRBJ1-2; the match to TRBD1 covers 9 bases. The CDR3 spans 15 residues. Germline CDR1 SGHRS, CDR2 YFSETQ. V shed 4 bases and J 5 bases; nucleotides not matched to a gene: 9. The CDR3 coding sequence is TGCGCCAGCAGCCCACAGGGGGCTCTTGGGTATGGCTACACCTTC. It translates to CASSPQGALGYGYTF.

The gene calls are TRBV7-9 and TRBJ2-1; 7 bases map to TRBD2. This CDR3 contains 15 residues. The V and J ends lost 3 bases and 5 bases, in that order; junction bases with no gene match: 7. CDR1 is SEHNR and CDR2 is FQNEAQ in the germline V gene (reference sequence). The CDR3 reads CASSFASGANNEQFF. DNA for the CDR3: TGTGCCAGCAGCTTTGCTAGCGGAGCCAACAATGAGCAGTTCTTC.

V is TRBV24-1 and J is TRBJ2-1; 7 bases match TRBD2. Germline CDR1 KGHDR, CDR2 SFDVKD. Trimming cost V 7 bases and J 8 bases; bases outside gene matches: 10. The CDR3 has 14 amino acids. The CDR3 coding sequence is TGTGCCACCAGCCGCAGCGGGGCGATACATGAGCAGTTCTTC. Its translation: CATSRSGAIHEQFF.

J is TRBJ1-1 and V is TRBV4-3; D may be TRBD1 (6 bases). Germline values: CDR1 LGHNA, CDR2 YSLEER. The CDR3 totals 16 residues. Trimming took 2 bases from V and 2 from J, leaving 15 bases between them. CDR3 sequence (DNA): TGCGCCAGCAGCCAACAACTCAGGGGAGCTAACACTGAAGCTTTCTTT. Translated: CASSQQLRGANTEAFF.

The chain carries TRBV18 and TRBJ2-1; perhaps TRBD2 as D (5 bases). From germline, CDR1 is KGHSH and CDR2 LQKENI. V lost 4 bases, J lost 6 bases, and 13 bases lay in between. CDR3 length: 14 amino acids. The CDR3 DNA sequence: TGTGCCAGCTCACTGTCTTTCCGGGGCAATGAGCAGTTCTTC. Residues: CASSLSFRGNEQFF.

This clone was seen only a few times. V is TRBV11-2 and J is TRBJ2-1, with 7 positions matching TRBD2. The CDR3 loop spans 14 amino acids. CDR1 is SGHAT, CDR2 FQNNGV, per germline. V shed 3 bases, J shed 5 bases, and the junction held 4 bases outside the gene matches. The CDR3 sequence is CASSFAGAHNEQFF. Here the CDR3 DNA reads TGTGCCAGCAGCTTCGCGGGAGCGCACAATGAGCAGTTCTTC. Using reference TRBV11-2 and TRBJ2-1 for the parts outside the CDR3, the full variable domain is EAGVAQSPRYKIIEKRQSVAFWCNPISGHATLYWYQQILGQGPKLLIQFQNNGVVDDSQLPKDRFSAERLKGVDSTLKIQPAKLEDSAVYLCASSFAGAHNEQFFGPGTRLTVL.

The rearrangement uses TRBV30 and TRBJ1-3; no definite D call. Trimming removed 5 bases at V and 3 bases at J, with 11 bases between. The CDR3 covers 13 residues. Germline CDR1 and CDR2: GTSNPN and SVGIG (reference sequence). The DNA of the CDR3 is TGTGCCTGGGGGCCAAACAGTGGAAACACCATATATTTT. This gives the protein CAWGPNSGNTIYF.